This T cell receptor beta chain is drawn from a study of cytomegalovirus exposure and HLA in healthy donors. There are 13 residues in the CDR3. The V end lost 4 bases, the J end lost 4 bases, and 11 bases lay between the germline ends. Germline loops: CDR1 SGHTA, CDR2 FQGNSA. This PCR relied on a set of 60 Vbeta primers and 13 Jbeta primers. The table came from immunoSEQ multiplex PCR; TCRdb's copy has only in-frame clones and leaves some out. The sample holds roughly 97,000 clones, 9.4% seen once. This clone was picked up a small number of times. The chain recombines TRBV7-2 with TRBJ2-7; D is possibly TRBD1 (5 bases). The clonotype originates from a man aged 50 or older in good health and CMV-seropositive. The sequenced material came from PBMCs. As DNA, the CDR3 is TGTGCCAGCAGCTCCGACCAGGGTTACGAGCAGTACTTC. Protein: CASSSDQGYEQYF.